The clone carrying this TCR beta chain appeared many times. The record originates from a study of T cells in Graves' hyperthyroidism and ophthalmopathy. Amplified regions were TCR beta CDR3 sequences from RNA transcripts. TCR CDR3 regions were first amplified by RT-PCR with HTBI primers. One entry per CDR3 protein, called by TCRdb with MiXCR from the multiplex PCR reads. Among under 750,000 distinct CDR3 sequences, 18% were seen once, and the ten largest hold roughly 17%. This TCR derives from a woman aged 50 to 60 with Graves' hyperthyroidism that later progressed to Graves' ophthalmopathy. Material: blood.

In nucleotides, the CDR3 is TGTGCCTGGATGCCGGGGGCGAACTATGGCTACACCTTC. It yields the protein CAWMPGANYGYTF. This chain connects TRBV30 to TRBJ1-2, with a possible D match to TRBD1 (6 bases). Trimming pared 4 bases from V and 2 bases from J, leaving 11 bases between. The CDR3 is 13 amino acids. Per the germline V gene, CDR1 is GTSNPN and CDR2 is SVGIG (reference sequence).